A selection of T cell receptor beta chains follows, all from one sample in a study of shared clonotypes between healthy human individuals. Data came from immunoSEQ multiplex PCR; TCRdb stores just in-frame clones and leaves some out. In the table there are approximately 1.4 million clones, around 98% of which are singletons. Material for sequencing was naive CD4+ T cells sorted from blood. The receptor set was obtained from a young man in good health. Each CDR3 is given with its conserved first and last residue. A D gene is named only where the DNA matches it firmly. The size of a clone is reported for some rows only, either as once, few or many, or as a class for expanded clones.

J | size | D | V | DNA | CDR3
TRBJ2-1 | NA | TRBD1 | TRBV28 | TGTGCCAGCAGTTTACCGGGACAGGAGCAGTTCTTC | CASSLPGQEQFF
TRBJ2-5 | NA | TRBD2 | TRBV5-1 | TGCGCCAGCAGCCTACCACTAGCGGGAGGCGGTGAGACCCAGTACTTC | CASSLPLAGGGETQYF
TRBJ2-5 | NA | NA | TRBV7-6 | TGTGCCAGCAGCTTAGTCGGAGGGGTTGGAGAGACCCAGTACTTC | CASSLVGGVGETQYF
TRBJ2-7 | NA | NA | TRBV14 | TGTGCCAGCAGCCAAGAGTACGGTTACGAGCAGTACTTC | CASSQEYGYEQYF
TRBJ2-5 | NA | NA | TRBV11-1 | TGTGCCAGCAGCCGGGGTTACCAAGAGACCCAGTACTTC | CASSRGYQETQYF
TRBJ2-5 | once | NA | TRBV9 | TGTGCCAGCAGCGTAGCTCCCCAGCGTAGTGAGACCCAGTACTTC | CASSVAPQRSETQYF
TRBJ2-7 | NA | TRBD2 | TRBV5-1 | TGCGCCAGCAGCCTAGAAGGACTAGTGGGTTACTACGAGCAGTACTTC | CASSLEGLVGYYEQYF
TRBJ2-3 | once | NA | TRBV29-1 | TGCAGCGTTGATGAGCTGCGAGGAGATACGCAGTATTTT | CSVDELRGDTQYF
TRBJ2-7 | NA | TRBD2 | TRBV5-1 | TGCGCCAGCAGCTTGGGACTAGCCACCTCATCCCTCTCCTACGAGCAGTACTTC | CASSLGLATSSLSYEQYF
TRBJ2-1 | NA | NA | TRBV5-1 | TGCGCCAGCAGCTTCCGGGAGCTACATGAGCAGTTCTTC | CASSFRELHEQFF
TRBJ2-3 | NA | TRBD2 | TRBV2 | TGTGCCAGCAGCGCGGGACTAGCGGGAGTGCAGACAGATACGCAGTATTTT | CASSAGLAGVQTDTQYF
TRBJ2-3 | NA | TRBD2 | TRBV5-1 | TGCGCCAGCAGCCTAGCGGGAATCGCAGATACGCAGTATTTT | CASSLAGIADTQYF
TRBJ2-7 | NA | NA | TRBV6-6 | TGTGCCAGCAGGGATCCTAGCAAGCAGTACTTC | CASRDPSKQYF
TRBJ2-2 | NA | NA | TRBV19 | TGTGCCAGTACTTTGGCGGGAACGAACACCGGGGAGCTGTTTTTT | CASTLAGTNTGELFF
TRBJ2-7 | NA | NA | TRBV7-8 | TGTGCCAGCAGCTTGTACAGCGCGAGCTACGAGCAGTACTTC | CASSLYSASYEQYF
TRBJ2-1 | NA | NA | TRBV9 | TGTGCCAGCAGCTTCGGGACTTTCTCCTACAATGAGCAGTTCTTC | CASSFGTFSYNEQFF
TRBJ2-5 | NA | TRBD2 | TRBV6-1 | TGTGCCAGCAGTGGTGAGTCTAGCGGGAAGACCCAGTACTTC | CASSGESSGKTQYF
TRBJ1-1 | NA | TRBD1 | TRBV5-1 | TGCGCCAGCAGCTCCCAGGGGGTGAGGGTGACTGAAGCTTTCTTT | CASSSQGVRVTEAFF
TRBJ2-2 | NA | TRBD2 | TRBV7-6 | TGTGCCAGCAGCCGCCTGACTAGCGCGAACACCGGGGAGCTGTTTTTT | CASSRLTSANTGELFF
TRBJ2-6 | NA | TRBD2 | TRBV27 | TGTGCCAGCAGCGGAGCGGGAGGTTCTGGGGCCAACGTCCTGACTTTC | CASSGAGGSGANVLTF
TRBJ2-7 | NA | TRBD1 | TRBV28 | TGTGCCAGCAGTCCAAGACAGGGCTCCTACGAGCAGTACTTC | CASSPRQGSYEQYF
TRBJ1-1 | once | NA | TRBV18 | TGTGCCAGCTCACCACTTAGCCATCGGGGGTCTGAAGCTTTCTTT | CASSPLSHRGSEAFF
TRBJ2-7 | NA | NA | TRBV2 | TGTGCCAGCAATACGGGGGCGTACGAGCAGTACTTC | CASNTGAYEQYF
TRBJ2-3 | NA | NA | TRBV13 | TGTGCCAGCAGCTTAAGGACAGCGGGCACAGATACGCAGTATTTT | CASSLRTAGTDTQYF
TRBJ1-5 | once | NA | TRBV7-2 | TGTGCCAGCAGCTTATCGACAGGCAATCAGCCCCAGCATTTT | CASSLSTGNQPQHF
TRBJ2-1 | NA | TRBD2 | TRBV9 | TGTGCCAGCAGCGCCGCGGGACTAGCGGTCTACAATGAGCAGTTCTTC | CASSAAGLAVYNEQFF
TRBJ1-1 | NA | NA | TRBV13 | TGTGCCAGCAGCTTGTGGACCCCAAAGGGAAACACTGAAGCTTTCTTT | CASSLWTPKGNTEAFF
TRBJ1-5 | NA | TRBD1 | TRBV18 | TGTGCCAGCTCACAGGGACAGGGTGAACAGCCCCAGCATTTT | CASSQGQGEQPQHF
TRBJ1-2 | NA | NA | TRBV2 | TGTGCCAGCACTCCGGGACACATCTATGGCTACACCTTC | CASTPGHIYGYTF
TRBJ2-3 | NA | NA | TRBV19 | TGTGCCAGCGCTGCTAGCACAGATACGCAGTATTTT | CASAASTDTQYF
TRBJ1-2 | NA | NA | TRBV30 | TGTGCCGGAGACAGGCTGGGAACCTATGGCTACACCTTC | CAGDRLGTYGYTF
TRBJ2-7 | NA | NA | TRBV28 | TGTGCCAGCAGCCTCACAGGGAAGTACTCCTACGAGCAGTACTTC | CASSLTGKYSYEQYF
TRBJ1-2 | NA | TRBD1 | TRBV28 | TGTGCCAGCAGTTTAGGGATGGGGACAGGGGGCTATGGCTACACCTTC | CASSLGMGTGGYGYTF
TRBJ2-7 | NA | TRBD2 | TRBV10-3 | TGTGCCATCAGTGAGCCGGGACTAGCGGGAGGCCGTAGCGTGGTCGAGCAGTACTTC | CAISEPGLAGGRSVVEQYF
TRBJ1-3 | NA | NA | TRBV27 | TGTGCCAGCGCAAGGGTAGGACTTAGCTCTGGAAACACCATATATTTT | CASARVGLSSGNTIYF
TRBJ2-2 | once | NA | TRBV27 | TGTGCCAGTCCGCGGGACACGAACACCGGGGAGCTGTTTTTT | CASPRDTNTGELFF
TRBJ2-5 | NA | TRBD1 | TRBV6-5 | TGTGCCAGCAGAACGAGACAGGGTCTGGGAGAGACCCAGTACTTC | CASRTRQGLGETQYF
TRBJ2-2 | NA | TRBD2 | TRBV5-1 | TGCGCCAGCAGCAGACTAGCGGGAGGGCCGGACACCGGGGAGCTGTTTTTT | CASSRLAGGPDTGELFF
TRBJ2-7 | NA | TRBD1 | TRBV28 | TGTGCCAGCGAGGGACAGAACTACGAGCAGTACTTC | CASEGQNYEQYF
TRBJ2-5 | NA | NA | TRBV11-3 | TGTGCCAGCAGCACCGGAGCGGAGTTAGAAGAGACCCAGTACTTC | CASSTGAELEETQYF
TRBJ2-1 | NA | NA | TRBV7-2 | TGTGCCAGTAAGCGCGGTCATGAGCAGTTCTTC | CASKRGHEQFF
TRBJ1-4 | NA | TRBD1 | TRBV5-1 | TGCGCCAGCAGCAAGGGACAGGGCCAAAAACTGTTTTTT | CASSKGQGQKLFF
TRBJ2-7 | few | NA | TRBV14 | TGTGCCAGCAGCCTCTGGACAGCCTACGAGCAGTACTTC | CASSLWTAYEQYF
TRBJ2-5 | NA | NA | TRBV6-5 | TGTGCCGCTTCGGGTCTGGAGACCCAGTACTTC | CAASGLETQYF
TRBJ2-7 | once | NA | TRBV7-9 | TGTGCCAGCAGCCCCTACGCACAGCCCTACGAGCAGTACTTC | CASSPYAQPYEQYF
TRBJ2-3 | NA | NA | TRBV7-8 | TGTGCCAGCAGCTTATCTACAGATACGCAGTATTTT | CASSLSTDTQYF
TRBJ1-3 | NA | NA | TRBV18 | TGTGCCAGCTCACCCTGGACAGATAGCTCTGGAAACACCATATATTTT | CASSPWTDSSGNTIYF
TRBJ2-7 | NA | NA | TRBV5-5 | TGTGCCAGCAGCTTGACTTGGCGCGACTACGAGCAGTACTTC | CASSLTWRDYEQYF
TRBJ2-3 | NA | NA | TRBV29-1 | TGCAGCGTTGGGGACGGAGATACGCAGTATTTT | CSVGDGDTQYF